This record looks at one T cell receptor (beta chain) sequence and its context. Other DNA sequences in this specimen translate into the identical CDR3. This sample was taken from a study of shared T cell receptors in the human thymus. The germline V gene encodes CDR1 LNHNV and CDR2 YYDKDF (reference sequence). This CDR3 comprises 15 residues. V was cut by 0 bases and J by 2 bases, with 8 bases left in between. Method: immunoSEQ multiplex PCR; TCRdb's copy keeps in-frame clones and lacks some. This table holds about 660,000 clones, roughly 90% found once. These same records also appear under a second study, on human thymus T cells. That work states: Corrective heart surgery yielded the resections from which the thymus tissue came. Thymic and blood repertoires seemed to favor certain V and J genes. Related research found strongly overlapping thymic repertoires in unrelated individuals.

Sequenced material: thymocytes. The TCR sequence derives from a boy younger than two with a congenital heart defect. The genes are TRBV15 and TRBJ1-3; D is unclear. CDR3 loop: CATSRDRGAGNTIYF. CDR3 DNA sequence: TGTGCCACCAGCAGAGATCGCGGGGCTGGAAACACCATATATTTT.